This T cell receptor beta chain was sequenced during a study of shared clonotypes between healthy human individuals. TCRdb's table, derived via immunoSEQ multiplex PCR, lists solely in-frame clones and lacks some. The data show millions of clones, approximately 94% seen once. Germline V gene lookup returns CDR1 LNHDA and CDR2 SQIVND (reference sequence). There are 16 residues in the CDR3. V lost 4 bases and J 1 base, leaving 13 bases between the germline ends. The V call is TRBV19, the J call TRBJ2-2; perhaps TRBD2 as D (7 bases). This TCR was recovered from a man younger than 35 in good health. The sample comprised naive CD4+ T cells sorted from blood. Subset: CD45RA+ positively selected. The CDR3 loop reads CASSSPGGRNTGELFF. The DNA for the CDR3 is TGTGCCAGTAGTAGTCCGGGGGGCAGGAACACCGGGGAGCTGTTTTTT.